The present T cell receptor beta chain was sequenced within a study of shared clonotypes between healthy human individuals. Findings and caveats of the study: Enrolling few donors narrowed the genetic and exposure-history diversity that was represented.

With regard to this clone: The antigen is not known.

TCRdb's copy holds only in-frame clones and misses some; the assay was immunoSEQ multiplex PCR. The table shows 2 million to 3 million clones, with more than 90% occurring only once. The donor population consisted of healthy HIV-negative adults with no recent acute infections or vaccinations. V dropped 0 bases and J dropped 5 bases, with 14 bases sitting between them. The germline V gene has CDR1 ENHRY and CDR2 SYGVKD. The CDR3 covers 15 residues. Sequenced input: naive CD4+ T cells sorted from blood. Subset here: CD45RA+ positively selected. This chain joins TRBV10-3 and TRBJ2-7, with D perhaps matching TRBD1 (5 bases). The sequence derives from a man younger than 30 in good health. CDR3 nucleotides: TGTGCCATCAGTGAGTCATCGCAGGGTATTGACGAGCAGTACTTC. The encoded protein is CAISESSQGIDEQYF.